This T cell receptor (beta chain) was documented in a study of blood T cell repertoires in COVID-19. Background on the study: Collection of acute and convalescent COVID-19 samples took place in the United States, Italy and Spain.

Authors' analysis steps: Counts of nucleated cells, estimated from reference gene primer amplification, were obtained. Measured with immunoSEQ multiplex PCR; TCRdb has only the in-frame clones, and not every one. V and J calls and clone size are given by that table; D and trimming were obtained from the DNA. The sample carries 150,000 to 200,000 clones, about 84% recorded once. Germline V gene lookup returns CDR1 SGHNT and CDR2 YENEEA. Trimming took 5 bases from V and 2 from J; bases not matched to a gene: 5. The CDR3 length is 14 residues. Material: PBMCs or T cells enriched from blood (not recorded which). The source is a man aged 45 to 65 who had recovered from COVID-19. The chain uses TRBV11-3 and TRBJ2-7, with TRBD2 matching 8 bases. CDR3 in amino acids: CASSPGGPAYEQYF. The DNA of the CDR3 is TGTGCCAGCAGCCCGGGGGGGCCTGCCTACGAGCAGTACTTC.